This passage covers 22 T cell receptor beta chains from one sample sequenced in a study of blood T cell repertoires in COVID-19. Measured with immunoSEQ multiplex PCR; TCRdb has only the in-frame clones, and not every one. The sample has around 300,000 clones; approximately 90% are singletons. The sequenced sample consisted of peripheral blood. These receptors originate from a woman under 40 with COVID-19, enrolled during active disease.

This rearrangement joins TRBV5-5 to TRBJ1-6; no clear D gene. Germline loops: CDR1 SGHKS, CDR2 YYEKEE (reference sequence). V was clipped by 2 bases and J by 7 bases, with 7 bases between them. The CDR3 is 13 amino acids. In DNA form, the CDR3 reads TGTGCCAGCAGCTTTCAGTTAAATTCACCCCTCCACTTT. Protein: CASSFQLNSPLHF.

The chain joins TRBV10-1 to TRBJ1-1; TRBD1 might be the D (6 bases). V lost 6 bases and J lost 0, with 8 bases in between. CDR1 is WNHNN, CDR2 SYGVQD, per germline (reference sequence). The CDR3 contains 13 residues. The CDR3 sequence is CASRRDMNTEAFF. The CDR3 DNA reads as TGCGCCAGCAGACGGGACATGAACACTGAAGCTTTCTTT.

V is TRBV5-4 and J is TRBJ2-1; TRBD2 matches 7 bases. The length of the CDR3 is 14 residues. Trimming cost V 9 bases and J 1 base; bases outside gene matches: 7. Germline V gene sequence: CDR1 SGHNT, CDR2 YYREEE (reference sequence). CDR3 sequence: CATAGGGSYNEQFF. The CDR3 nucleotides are TGTGCCACGGCCGGGGGAGGGTCCTACAATGAGCAGTTCTTC. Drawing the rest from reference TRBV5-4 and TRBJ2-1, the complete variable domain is ETGVTQSPTHLIKTRGQQVTLRCSSQSGHNTVSWYQQALGQGPQFIFQYYREEENGRGNFPPRFSGLQFPNYSSELNVNALELDDSALYLCATAGGGSYNEQFFGPGTRLTVL.

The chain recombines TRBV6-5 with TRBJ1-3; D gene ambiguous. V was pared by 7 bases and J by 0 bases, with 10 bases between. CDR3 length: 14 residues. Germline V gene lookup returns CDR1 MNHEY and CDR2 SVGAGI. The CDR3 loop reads CASNDMGSGNTIYF. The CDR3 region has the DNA TGTGCCAGCAACGACATGGGCTCTGGAAACACCATATATTTT.

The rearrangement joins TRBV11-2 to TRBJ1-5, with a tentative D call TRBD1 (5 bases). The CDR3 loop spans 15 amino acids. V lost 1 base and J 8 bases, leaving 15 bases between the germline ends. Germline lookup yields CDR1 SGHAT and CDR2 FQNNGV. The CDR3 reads CASSLGAGKFEPQHF. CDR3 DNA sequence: TGTGCCAGCAGCTTAGGGGCAGGGAAGTTTGAGCCCCAGCATTTT.

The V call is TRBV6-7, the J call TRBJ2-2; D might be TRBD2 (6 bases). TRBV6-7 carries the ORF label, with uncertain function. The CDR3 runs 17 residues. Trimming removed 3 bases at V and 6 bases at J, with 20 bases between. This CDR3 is CASSYSRRGRNPGELFF. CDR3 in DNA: TGTGCCAGCAGTTATAGTAGGAGGGGAAGGAATCCCGGGGAGCTGTTTTTT.

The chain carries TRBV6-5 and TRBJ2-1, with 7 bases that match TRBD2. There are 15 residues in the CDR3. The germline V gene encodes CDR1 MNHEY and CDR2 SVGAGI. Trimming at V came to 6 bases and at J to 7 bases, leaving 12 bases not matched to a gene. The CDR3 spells CASRRPGTIRNEQFF. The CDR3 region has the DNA TGTGCCAGCAGGAGGCCCGGGACTATCCGTAATGAGCAGTTCTTC.

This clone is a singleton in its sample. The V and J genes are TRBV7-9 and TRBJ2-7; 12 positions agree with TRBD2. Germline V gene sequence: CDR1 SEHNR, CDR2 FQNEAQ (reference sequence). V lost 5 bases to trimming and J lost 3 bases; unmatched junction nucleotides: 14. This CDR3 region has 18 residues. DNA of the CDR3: TGTGCCAGCAGCCCCGGACTAGCGGGGACGTTCGAGGGCTACGAGCAGTACTTC. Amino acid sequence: CASSPGLAGTFEGYEQYF.

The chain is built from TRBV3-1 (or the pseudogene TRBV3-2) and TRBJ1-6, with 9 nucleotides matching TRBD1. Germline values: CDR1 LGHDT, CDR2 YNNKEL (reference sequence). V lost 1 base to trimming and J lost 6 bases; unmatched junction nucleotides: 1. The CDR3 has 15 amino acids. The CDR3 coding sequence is TGTGCCAGCAGCCAAGTACAGGGGGCTAATTCACCCCTCCACTTT. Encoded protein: CASSQVQGANSPLHF.

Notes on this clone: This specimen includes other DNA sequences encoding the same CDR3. In DNA form, the CDR3 reads TGTGCCTGGAGTGTACGAGAAGATACGCAGTATTTT. This sequence encodes CAWSVREDTQYF. This chain connects TRBV30 to TRBJ2-3; no definite D call. CDR3 size: 12 residues. Germline assignment: CDR1 GTSNPN and CDR2 SVGIG (reference sequence). The germline V and J ends were trimmed by 0 bases and 5 bases, with 6 bases remaining between them.

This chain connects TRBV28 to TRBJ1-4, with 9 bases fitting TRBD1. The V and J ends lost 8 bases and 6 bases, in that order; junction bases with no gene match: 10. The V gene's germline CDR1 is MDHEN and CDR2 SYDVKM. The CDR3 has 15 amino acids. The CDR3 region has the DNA TGTGCCAGCTTTCCTGGAGGACAGGGGTATGAAAAACTGTTTTTT. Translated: CASFPGGQGYEKLFF.

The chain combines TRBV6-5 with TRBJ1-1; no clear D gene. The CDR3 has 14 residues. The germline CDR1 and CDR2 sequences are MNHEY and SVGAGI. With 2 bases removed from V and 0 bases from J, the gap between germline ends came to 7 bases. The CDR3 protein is CASSYVSLNTEAFF. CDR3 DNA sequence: TGTGCCAGCAGTTACGTGAGCTTGAACACTGAAGCTTTCTTT.

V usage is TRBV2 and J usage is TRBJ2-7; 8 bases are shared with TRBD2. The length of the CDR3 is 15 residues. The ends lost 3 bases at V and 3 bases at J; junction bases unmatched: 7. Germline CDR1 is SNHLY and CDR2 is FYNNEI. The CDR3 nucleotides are TGTGCCAGCAGTGAGCAGTCAGCGGGAGACTACGAGCAGTACTTC. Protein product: CASSEQSAGDYEQYF. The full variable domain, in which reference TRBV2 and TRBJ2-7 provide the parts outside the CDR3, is EPEVTQTPSHQVTQMGQEVILRCVPISNHLYFYWYRQILGQKVEFLVSFYNNEISEKSEIFDDQFSVERPDGSNFTLKIRSTKLEDSAMYFCASSEQSAGDYEQYFGPGTRLTVT.

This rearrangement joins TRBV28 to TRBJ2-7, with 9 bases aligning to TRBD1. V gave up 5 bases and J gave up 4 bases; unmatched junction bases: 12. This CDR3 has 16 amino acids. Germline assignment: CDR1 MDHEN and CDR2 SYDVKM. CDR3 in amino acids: CASSRGDRVILYEQYF. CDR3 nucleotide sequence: TGTGCCAGCAGTCGTGGGGACAGGGTAATCCTTTACGAGCAGTACTTC.

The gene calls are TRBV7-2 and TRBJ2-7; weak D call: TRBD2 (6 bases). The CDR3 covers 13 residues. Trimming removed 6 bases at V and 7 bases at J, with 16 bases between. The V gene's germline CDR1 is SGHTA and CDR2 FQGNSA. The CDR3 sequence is CASSPTGVREQYF. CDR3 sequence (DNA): TGTGCCAGCAGTCCAACGGGAGTCAGGGAGCAGTACTTC.

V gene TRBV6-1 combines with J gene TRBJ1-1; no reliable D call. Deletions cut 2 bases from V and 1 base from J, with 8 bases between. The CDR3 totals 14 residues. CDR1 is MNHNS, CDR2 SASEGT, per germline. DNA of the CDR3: TGTGCCAGCAGTGAAAACATGGCGAACACTGAAGCTTTCTTT. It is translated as CASSENMANTEAFF.

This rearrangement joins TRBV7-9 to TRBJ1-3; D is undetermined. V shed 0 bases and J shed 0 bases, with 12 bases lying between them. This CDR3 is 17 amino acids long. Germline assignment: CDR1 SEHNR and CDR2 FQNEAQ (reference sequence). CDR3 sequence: CASSLAGRASSGNTIYF. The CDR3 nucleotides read TGTGCCAGCAGCTTAGCTGGGAGGGCGAGCTCTGGAAACACCATATATTTT.

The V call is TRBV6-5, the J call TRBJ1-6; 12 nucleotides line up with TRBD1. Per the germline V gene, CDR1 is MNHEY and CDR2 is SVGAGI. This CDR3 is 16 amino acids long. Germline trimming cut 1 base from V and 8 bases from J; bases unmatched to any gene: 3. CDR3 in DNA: TGTGCCAGCAGTTACTGGGACAGGGGGCCGGATTCACCCCTCCACTTT. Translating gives CASSYWDRGPDSPLHF.

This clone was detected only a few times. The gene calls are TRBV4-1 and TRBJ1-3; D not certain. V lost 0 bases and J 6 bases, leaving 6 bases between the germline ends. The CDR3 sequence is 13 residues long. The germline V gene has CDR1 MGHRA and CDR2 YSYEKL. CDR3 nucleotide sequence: TGCGCCAGCAGCCAAGACATTCCAAACACCATATATTTT. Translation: CASSQDIPNTIYF.

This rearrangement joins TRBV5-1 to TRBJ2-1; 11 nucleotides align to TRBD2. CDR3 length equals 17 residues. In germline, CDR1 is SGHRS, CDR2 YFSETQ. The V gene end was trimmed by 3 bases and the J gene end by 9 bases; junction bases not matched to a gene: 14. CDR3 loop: CASSSTVTSGRSGEQFF. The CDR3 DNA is TGCGCCAGCAGCTCGACTGTCACTAGCGGGAGATCGGGTGAGCAGTTCTTC.

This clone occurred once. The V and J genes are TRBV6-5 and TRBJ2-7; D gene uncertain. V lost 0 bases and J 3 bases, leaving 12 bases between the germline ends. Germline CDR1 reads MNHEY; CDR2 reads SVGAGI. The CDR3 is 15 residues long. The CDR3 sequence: CASSYSFYSNYEQYF. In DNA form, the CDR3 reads TGTGCCAGCAGTTACTCGTTTTACTCTAACTACGAGCAGTACTTC.

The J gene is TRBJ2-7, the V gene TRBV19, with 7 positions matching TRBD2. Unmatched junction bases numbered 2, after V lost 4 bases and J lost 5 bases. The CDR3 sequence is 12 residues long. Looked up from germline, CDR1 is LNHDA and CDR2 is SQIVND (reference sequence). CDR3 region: CASSTLANEQYF. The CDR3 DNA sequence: TGTGCCAGTAGTACACTAGCGAACGAGCAGTACTTC.